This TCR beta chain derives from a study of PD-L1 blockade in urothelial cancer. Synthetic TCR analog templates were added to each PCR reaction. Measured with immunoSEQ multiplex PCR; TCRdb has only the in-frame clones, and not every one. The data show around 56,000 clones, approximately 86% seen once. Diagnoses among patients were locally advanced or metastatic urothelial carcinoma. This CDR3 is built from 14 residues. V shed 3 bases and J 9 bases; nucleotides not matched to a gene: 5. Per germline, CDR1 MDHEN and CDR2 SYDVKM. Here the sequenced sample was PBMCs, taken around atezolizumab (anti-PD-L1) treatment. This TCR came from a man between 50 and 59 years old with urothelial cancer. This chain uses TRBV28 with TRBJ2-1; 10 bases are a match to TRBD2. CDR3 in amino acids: CASSFPSGSSEQFF. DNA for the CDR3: TGTGCCAGCAGTTTTCCTAGCGGGAGCTCTGAGCAGTTCTTC.